The present entry profiles one T cell receptor (beta chain) with its context. This clonotype was counted ten times or more. No antigen is known for it. Base qualities are missing; no much larger clone stands one base away. These data are taken from a study (dated by TCRdb to 2016 to 2017). V drops 4 bases and J drops 2 bases, leaving 9 bases in between. In the germline V gene, CDR1 corresponds to SGHRS and CDR2 to YFSETQ. The CDR3 covers 13 residues, taking in both the cysteine and the phenylalanine. Here the CDR3 DNA is all that survives: 39 bases in frame from base 1. The library relied on RT-PCR. Instrument used: Illumina MiSeq. Starting from the raw public reads, TCRdb applied fastp trimming at Q25, assembled clones with MiXCR and retained in-frame beta chains. Rows with a matching CDR3 protein are joined into one entry that keeps the most common DNA and genes. Present in this sample are fewer than 800,000 distinct CDR3 sequences, approximately 15% of which were seen just once. The leading ten clones occupy just over 3.5% of the sample.

Material for sequencing was memory CD4+ T cells from blood. Recombination connected TRBV5-1 to TRBJ1-1; no D gene is confidently identified. The receptor was isolated from a female donor in good health, serving as a healthy control. The CDR3 region: CASSTDANTEAFF. Here is the DNA: TGCGCCAGCAGCACGGACGCAAACACTGAAGCTTTCTTT.